This T cell receptor (beta chain) comes out of a study of T cells in Graves' hyperthyroidism and ophthalmopathy (dated by TCRdb to between 2017 and 2020). Some background on the complete study: Peripheral blood was collected at initial diagnosis, before any treatment. A discovery cohort of roughly 96 patients, roughly 45 with Graves' ophthalmopathy and 55 to 65 with stable Graves' hyperthyroidism, was used to find distinguishing TCR V-J signatures. An independent validation cohort of around 19 hyperthyroidism patients and more than 15 patients who later progressed to ophthalmopathy tested prospective prediction of ophthalmopathy. The 100 or so discovery patients were randomly split 7:3 into training and test sets. Thyroid tissue and blood T-cell repertoires from more than 5 Graves' hyperthyroidism patients were also compared in the study. Following sampling, methimazole starting at 30 mg daily was given to hyperthyroidism patients, and high-dose intravenous methylprednisolone was given to ophthalmopathy patients. The paper reports TCR Vbeta CDR3 sequencing of approximately 140 peripheral blood samples: under 45 ophthalmopathy, under 85 hyperthyroidism and some 17 progressor patients.

The hyperthyroidism patients were between 18 and 65 years old and newly diagnosed, with a disease duration of less than 2 months. Exclusion was applied to patients with uncontrolled infections, other autoimmune diseases, pregnancy or lactation. Diagnoses were established on the basis of clinical symptoms, serum thyroxine and TRAb, thyroid ultrasound, and orbital computed tomography. Blood from progressor patients was collected at the time of first diagnosis with hyperthyroidism, before any ophthalmopathy symptoms had appeared. PBMCs were separated from approximately 9.9 ml of fresh peripheral blood using Ficoll-Paque density gradient centrifugation. Progressor patients were defined as those initially diagnosed with Graves' hyperthyroidism in whom ophthalmopathy developed during follow-up. Trizol reagent was used to extract total RNA, and RNA quality was then checked on an Agilent 2100 Bioanalyzer.

Overall study outcomes, separate from this receptor: In cross-validation, a model built on a 13 V-J signature told ophthalmopathy apart from stable hyperthyroidism with approximately 90% sensitivity and 81% to 82% specificity, and in testing the same model reached 80%/75%. In validation, the model predicted progression to ophthalmopathy with approximately 69% sensitivity and 72% to 85% specificity, a median of around 6.6 months before onset. Blood samples also contained most of the expanded thyroid clonotypes (frequency above 0.001), which suggests that blood repertoires may reflect thyroid immune responses. No statistical method was used to fix the sample size in advance, and group allocation was not hidden from the investigators.

In its sample, this clonotype was seen a few times. There is no known antigen for this receptor. Base qualities are not at hand, and no much larger clone is one base apart. The TCR beta CDR3 regions were amplified from RNA transcripts. The TCR CDR3 was subjected to a first round of RT-PCR using the HTBI primer set and the Qiagen OneStep RT-PCR kit. The libraries were constructed in a second round of multiplex PCR and then size-selected and purified. Paired-end sequencing of the libraries was performed with 100 bp reads on an Illumina HiSeq2000. As for the authors' bioinformatics: SOAPnuke was used to process the raw data, with reads discarded if the reads contained adapters or uncalled bases, had a mean Phred below 15, or lacked an exact constant-primer or identifier match. High-quality paired reads were merged with COPE v1.2.5, and unique nucleotide sequences were defined as clonotypes. MiTCR v1.1 was used to align clonotypes to the IMGT TRBV, TRBD and TRBJ reference segments. The analysis was restricted to V-J combinations with a frequency above 0.0001, which together covered 99% to 99.2% of the repertoires. A TCS score was defined as the ratio between F50 (clonal expansion) and ExV (chaos), using BLOSUM62-based TCRdist between CDR3 peptides within each V-J. Welch's t-statistics and random forest reduced 514 V-J features to some 14, which were used in a naive Bayes classifier (R e1071). TCRdb's own reprocessing of the public reads used fastp at Q25 and MiXCR and kept productive beta chains. When rows share a CDR3 protein, they turn into one entry using the most common DNA and genes. The V and J calls shown here were made by TCRdb, not taken from the authors' results. This sample has roughly 360,000 distinct CDR3 sequences in its table, and less than 15% of those were observed once. Around 21% of the sample is in the top ten clones.

Sequencing used blood. This TCR was recovered from a man younger than 45 with Graves' hyperthyroidism that later progressed to Graves' ophthalmopathy.

The CDR3 reads as follows: CASADRGFGNTIYF. In nucleotides, the sequence is TGCGCCAGCGCAGACAGGGGGTTTGGAAACACCATATATTTT. The chain is encoded by TRBV10-2 joined to TRBJ1-3, with 9 central nucleotides matching TRBD1. The CDR3 numbers 14 residues from cysteine through phenylalanine. The read is trimmed to its CDR3 DNA, 42 bases read in frame from base 1. Based on the germline V gene, the CDR1 and CDR2 sequences are WSHSY and SAAADI. The junction shows trimming of 8 bases on V and 3 bases on J, and the gene matches do not reach 5 bases of it.